The clone carrying this T cell receptor (beta chain) was counted between two and nine times. The sample belongs to a study of blood T cell repertoires in COVID-19. The length of the CDR3 is 14 residues. Germline V gives CDR1 KGHSH, CDR2 LQKENI. With 8 bases removed from V and 2 bases from J, the gap between germline ends came to 16 bases. Some clones are missing from TCRdb's copy, which holds only in-frame ones; the method was immunoSEQ multiplex PCR. In the table there are 25,000 to 30,000 clones, 60% to 80% of which are singletons. The chain uses TRBV18 and TRBJ2-7, with D possibly TRBD1 on 6 matching bases. The source material was peripheral blood. This TCR was recovered from a woman between 70 and 85 years old with acute or convalescent COVID-19. The CDR3 sequence: CASTSGHRTYEQYF. DNA for the CDR3: TGTGCCAGCACCTCGGGACATAGGACCTACGAGCAGTACTTC.